The 10 T cell receptor beta chains below all came from one sample that was sequenced in a study of T cells after yellow fever vaccination. TCRdb reprocessed the 5' RACE reads via MiXCR and lists one record per CDR3 protein. The table has 620,000 or so distinct CDR3 sequences, more than 9% seen once; the top ten hold 15%. Source: PBMCs, taken on the day of the yellow fever booster vaccination. The receptors here all came from a man aged 25 to 45 who received the YFV17D yellow fever vaccine.

This clonotype was recorded a few times. This chain uses TRBV27 with TRBJ1-5; D unresolved. The CDR3 consists of 14 residues. The germline V gene encodes CDR1 MNHEY and CDR2 SMNVEV (reference sequence). Between the trimmed V and J ends, which lost 5 bases and 3 bases, there was a span of 11 bases. For the CDR3, the DNA is TGTGCCAGCAGTCATGGTATGAACAATCAGCCCCAGCATTTT. Translating gives CASSHGMNNQPQHF.

The chain uses TRBV15 and TRBJ2-5; 7 bases agree with TRBD2. Germline CDR1 is LNHNV and CDR2 is YYDKDF (reference sequence). Germline trimming cut 0 bases from V and 3 bases from J; bases unmatched to any gene: 4. This CDR3 has 15 amino acids. CDR3 sequence reads: CATSREAGFKETQYF. In DNA, the CDR3 is TGTGCCACCAGCAGAGAAGCGGGATTCAAAGAGACCCAGTACTTC.

This chain joins TRBV29-1 and TRBJ2-7; 7 bases line up with TRBD1. The germline V gene has CDR1 SQVTM and CDR2 ANQGSEA. CDR3 length equals 11 residues. J was trimmed by 5 bases and V by 7 bases; bases with no gene match: 5. The CDR3 nucleotides read TGCAGCGCGACAGGGTCCCACGAGCAGTACTTC. Translated, it gives CSATGSHEQYF.

This chain uses TRBV7-2 with TRBJ2-5, with TRBD2 identical over 16 bases. This CDR3 is 19 amino acids long. V lost 0 bases and J lost 2; bases outside the gene matches: 6. Germline V gene lookup returns CDR1 SGHTA and CDR2 FQGNSA. CDR3 sequence: CASSLAGGLAGGRQETQYF. The CDR3 nucleotides read TGTGCCAGCAGCTTAGCGGGGGGACTAGCGGGAGGGAGGCAAGAGACCCAGTACTTC.

This clonotype showed up just a few times. The chain links TRBV28 to TRBJ2-1; D call uncertain. Trimming left V 6 bases short and J 10 bases short, with 10 bases between. The CDR3 has 11 amino acids. Germline values: CDR1 MDHEN, CDR2 SYDVKM. CDR3: CASSRKWEQFF. CDR3 nucleotide sequence: TGTGCCAGCAGCCGTAAATGGGAGCAGTTCTTC.

The chain links TRBV9 to TRBJ2-1, with TRBD2 identical over 14 bases. Germline V CDR1 and CDR2: SGDLS, YYNGEE. V lost 0 bases to trimming and J lost 1 base; unmatched junction nucleotides: 9. The CDR3 spans 20 residues. CDR3 amino acids: CASSVAGGTSGSLSYNEQFF. The DNA for the CDR3 is TGTGCCAGCAGCGTAGCTGGGGGGACTAGCGGGAGTCTGTCCTACAATGAGCAGTTCTTC.

This clonotype was picked up many times. The gene calls are TRBV5-4 and TRBJ2-7, with unresolved D. The CDR3 is 14 residues long. Germline loops: CDR1 SGHNT, CDR2 YYREEE (reference sequence). Trimming removed 2 bases from V and 0 bases from J, with 9 bases in between. The CDR3 spells CASSFERSSYEQYF. The CDR3 DNA is TGTGCCAGCAGCTTTGAAAGGAGCTCCTACGAGCAGTACTTC.

The V and J genes are TRBV20-1 and TRBJ2-2; possibly TRBD1 for D (6 bases). The CDR3 runs 18 residues. From germline, CDR1 is DFQATT and CDR2 SNEGSKA (reference sequence). Between the trimmed V and J ends, which lost 0 bases and 0 bases, there was a span of 17 bases. CDR3 DNA: TGCAGTGCTAGAGATGAGGACAGATCCTTAGCGAACACCGGGGAGCTGTTTTTT. Its translation: CSARDEDRSLANTGELFF.

The rearrangement joins TRBV6-1 to TRBJ1-5; D is ambiguous. This CDR3 contains 14 residues. Trimming removed 6 bases at V and 2 bases at J, with 11 bases between. Germline assignment: CDR1 MNHNS and CDR2 SASEGT. CDR3 in amino acids: CASRGPLGNQPQHF. CDR3 DNA sequence: TGTGCCAGCAGAGGCCCTTTGGGCAATCAGCCCCAGCATTTT.

This clonotype was observed a handful of times. This chain connects TRBV5-2 to TRBJ2-1; the table's D call of TRBD1 was not tested on the DNA. TRBV5-2 is recorded as a pseudogene. The CDR3 covers 22 residues. CDR3: CASNPGDGGRLAGDVSYNEQFF. CDR3 nucleotide sequence: TGTGCCAGTAACCCTGGGGACGGGGGGCGGCTAGCGGGAGATGTCTCCTACAATGAGCAGTTCTTC.